This T cell receptor (beta chain) was sequenced in a study of blood T cell repertoires in COVID-19. Study summary: PBMCs, B-cell-depleted T cells, or T cells provided the cDNA or gDNA that made up the material.

Sequencing was performed with immunoSEQ multiplex PCR; in TCRdb, only in-frame clones are kept and a portion is missing. The data show about 12,000 clones, around 85% seen once. The V gene's germline CDR1 is KGHSH and CDR2 LQKENI. This CDR3 is 13 amino acids long. V lost 2 bases, J lost 2 bases, and 6 bases lay in between. Sequencing used peripheral blood. This TCR derives from a human donor in a cohort sampled during active COVID-19. The genes are TRBV18 and TRBJ1-2; D is possibly TRBD1 (5 bases). The CDR3 DNA follows: TGTGCCAGCTCACCAGACAGAAACTATGGCTACACCTTC. Translation: CASSPDRNYGYTF.